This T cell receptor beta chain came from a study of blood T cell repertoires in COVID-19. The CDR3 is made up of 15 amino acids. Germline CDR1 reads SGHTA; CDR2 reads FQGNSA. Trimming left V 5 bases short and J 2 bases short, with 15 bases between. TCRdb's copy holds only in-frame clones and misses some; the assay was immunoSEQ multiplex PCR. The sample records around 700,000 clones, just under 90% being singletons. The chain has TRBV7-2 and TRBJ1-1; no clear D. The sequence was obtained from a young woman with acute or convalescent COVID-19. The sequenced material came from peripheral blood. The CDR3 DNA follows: TGTGCCAGCAGCCGGGAATGGGCGTTCAACACTGAAGCTTTCTTT. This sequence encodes CASSREWAFNTEAFF.